This TCR beta chain was identified in a study of tumor-infiltrating lymphocytes in primary liver carcinoma. The researchers produced TCR beta cDNA from approximately 550 ng total RNA with a constant-region primer. Investigators got TCR beta libraries out of three nested multiplex PCR rounds, done with slightly modified ARM-PCR. Both of the initial two PCR rounds ran for about 9 cycles and employed TRBV1-TRBV30 forward primers alongside a C-beta reverse primer. One entry per CDR3 protein, called by TCRdb with MiXCR from the multiplex PCR reads. The sample has 310,000 or so distinct CDR3 sequences, about three fifths seen once. As regards this clonotype: Just one base apart from a much larger clone, this may be a read error.

This CDR3 contains 15 residues. Both blood RNA, taken from unsorted whole blood, and germline DNA were extracted. The rearrangement uses TRBV12-3 or TRBV12-4 and TRBJ2-1; 12 bases map to TRBD2. The sample consisted of peripheral blood. The sequence was collected from a young woman with primary liver carcinoma and hepatitis B virus infection. The CDR3 sequence is CASRPTSGRYNERFF. The CDR3 coding sequence is TGTGCCAGCAGACCTACTAGCGGGAGGTACAATGAGCGGTTCTTC.